This TCR beta chain emerged from a study of a mutant IDH1 vaccine in newly diagnosed glioma. The wider study: The treated population exhibited a male proportion of roughly 62%, a female proportion of about 38%, and a mean age of approximately 42 years. Receipt of radiotherapy, temozolomide, or both preceded the study, and most received both. Broader study findings: Pseudoprogression seemed unlinked to shifts in top peripheral T cell clonotypes. Detectable vaccine-induced immune responses arose in about 93% of patients.

V lost 6 bases and J 3 bases, leaving 12 bases between the germline ends. Germline V lookup: CDR1 SGHTA, CDR2 FQGTGA. This CDR3 contains 13 residues. Remarks on this clone: Its specificity is unknown.

Time point defined: baseline, week 1 (first vaccination visit). Treatment indicated: pre-vaccination baseline after standard-of-care therapy. Generated by immunoSEQ multiplex PCR, the TCRdb table keeps only in-frame clones and is missing some. The sample includes under 90,000 clones, more than 65% of them seen just once. Sequences were derived from PBMCs, sampled from a glioma patient treated with radiotherapy, temozolomide or both. V and J are TRBV7-3 and TRBJ2-7; D could derive from TRBD1 or TRBD2 (5 bases each). This clonotype was obtained from a man aged 50 to 59 with glioma. The CDR3 nucleotides read TGTGCCAGCAGTCTGGGACCGCTCTACGAGCAGTACTTC. This codes for CASSLGPLYEQYF.